Included here is one TCR beta chain sequence, with context. Its antigen remains unidentified. The record originates from a study of cytomegalovirus exposure and HLA in healthy donors. Study-wide results and caveats: About 90% or about 30% of the time was how often most TCR beta V segments were productive, according to an earlier analysis. HLA-A and HLA-B allele assignments for most subjects were reportedly predicted accurately using TCR beta sequences.

Trimming took off 5 bases at V and 4 bases at J, with 9 bases between the two ends. The CDR3 totals 13 residues. Germline CDR1 SGHDN, CDR2 FVKESK. PCR employed 60 Vbeta and 13 Jbeta primers. Produced via immunoSEQ multiplex PCR; TCRdb's table is partial and in-frame only. Listed are some 110,000 clones; around 7% falls within the top ten. The genes are TRBV14 and TRBJ2-1; D gene ambiguous. What was sequenced was PBMCs. This clonotype was sampled from a man in his forties in good health and CMV-seropositive. CDR3 bases: TGTGCCAGCAGCGGGCTTGGATACAATGAGCAGTTCTTC. This sequence encodes CASSGLGYNEQFF.